Below, 5 T cell receptor beta chains from the same sample are listed, as sequenced in a study of T cell responses to AZD1222 COVID-19 vaccine. Sequencing used immunoSEQ multiplex PCR; TCRdb keeps in-frame clones, though not all of them. Altogether roughly 100,000 clones are present, around 90% being singletons, with the ten largest covering less than 9.5%. The source material was peripheral blood, sampled on day 0 of AZD1222 vaccination. The receptor source for this set is an adult in good health.

V gene TRBV28 combines with J gene TRBJ2-7; 7 nucleotides line up with TRBD1. Germline V CDR1 and CDR2: MDHEN, SYDVKM. The CDR3 has 16 amino acids. V gave up 5 bases and J gave up 1 base; unmatched junction bases: 11. The CDR3 protein is CASSLRYPTGSYEQYF. Written as DNA, the CDR3 is TGTGCCAGCAGTCTCCGTTATCCGACAGGGTCCTACGAGCAGTACTTC.

The gene calls are TRBV5-1 and TRBJ2-1; 9 positions agree with TRBD2. The CDR3 covers 15 residues. CDR1 and CDR2 (germline): SGHRS, YFSETQ. V was pared by 3 bases and J by 6 bases, with 7 bases of the junction left unmatched. The CDR3: CASSWTSETANEQFF. For the CDR3, the DNA is TGCGCCAGCAGCTGGACTAGCGAGACGGCCAATGAGCAGTTCTTC. The full variable domain, with the rest looked up from reference TRBV5-1 and TRBJ2-1, is KAGVTQTPRYLIKTRGQQVTLSCSPISGHRSVSWYQQTPGQGLQFLFEYFSETQRNKGNFPGRFSGRQFSNSRSEMNVSTLELGDSALYLCASSWTSETANEQFFGPGTRLTVL.

This chain connects TRBV19 to TRBJ1-1, with 8 nucleotides matching TRBD1. CDR3 size: 13 residues. Trimming at V came to 2 bases and at J to 6 bases, leaving 2 bases not matched to a gene. Germline loops: CDR1 LNHDA, CDR2 SQIVND (reference sequence). For the CDR3, the DNA is TGTGCCAGTAGTATACAGGGGGCCTCTGAAGCTTTCTTT. It translates to CASSIQGASEAFF.

This chain connects TRBV19 to TRBJ1-3; unclear D gene. In germline, CDR1 is LNHDA, CDR2 SQIVND (reference sequence). The CDR3 runs to 12 residues. Trimming took 5 bases from V and 5 from J, leaving 7 bases between them. The CDR3 nucleotides read TGTGCCAGTAGTTTGACCCGAAACACCATATATTTT. Amino acids: CASSLTRNTIYF.

This clone appeared a few times. This chain connects TRBV7-9 to TRBJ2-1; D may be TRBD2 (6 bases). The CDR3 is 15 amino acids. The V end was cut by 7 bases, the J end by 0 bases, with 13 bases between. CDR1 and CDR2 (germline): SEHNR, FQNEAQ (reference sequence). CDR3 amino acids: CASNPREDSYNEQFF. CDR3 nucleotides: TGTGCCAGCAACCCCAGGGAGGACTCCTACAATGAGCAGTTCTTC.